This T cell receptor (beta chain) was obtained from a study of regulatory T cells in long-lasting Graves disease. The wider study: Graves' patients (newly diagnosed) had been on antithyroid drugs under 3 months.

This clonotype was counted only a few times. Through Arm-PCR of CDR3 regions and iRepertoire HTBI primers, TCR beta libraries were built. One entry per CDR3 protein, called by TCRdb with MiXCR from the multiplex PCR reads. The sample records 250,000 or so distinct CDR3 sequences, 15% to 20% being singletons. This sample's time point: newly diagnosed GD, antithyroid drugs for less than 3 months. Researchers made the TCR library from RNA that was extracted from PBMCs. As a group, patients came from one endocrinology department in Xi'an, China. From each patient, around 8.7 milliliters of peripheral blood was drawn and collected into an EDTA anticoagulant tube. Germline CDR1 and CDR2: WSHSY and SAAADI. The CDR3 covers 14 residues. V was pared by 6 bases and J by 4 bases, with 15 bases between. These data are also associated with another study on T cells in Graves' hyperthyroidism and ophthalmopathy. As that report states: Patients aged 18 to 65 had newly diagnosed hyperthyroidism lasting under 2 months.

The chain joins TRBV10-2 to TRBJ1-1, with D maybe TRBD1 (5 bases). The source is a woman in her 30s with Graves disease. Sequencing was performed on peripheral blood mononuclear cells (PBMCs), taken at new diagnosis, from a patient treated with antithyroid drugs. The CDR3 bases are TGCGCCAGCAGATTGACAGACGTAGGCACTGAAGCTTTCTTT. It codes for CASRLTDVGTEAFF.